This T cell receptor (beta chain) was observed in a study of somatic mutations in cytotoxic T cells in rheumatoid arthritis. Background on the study: Including V beta1+ cells that were sequenced for TCRB, some T-cell populations stained with V beta antibodies were flow-sorted at nearly 100% purity.

The method was immunoSEQ multiplex PCR; TCRdb's version includes in-frame clones alone and lacks a portion of them. The table shows some 17,000 clones, with 65% to 85% occurring only once. After CD4+ and CD8+ cells were isolated by positive magnetic bead selection, their purity was checked by flow cytometry. CDR3 length equals 12 residues. The V gene's germline CDR1 is LNHDA and CDR2 SQIVND (reference sequence). Trimming took 5 bases from V and 4 from J, leaving 6 bases between them. The clonotype originates from an adult with rheumatoid arthritis. Sequencing was performed on CD8+ T cells sorted from blood. The chain carries TRBV19 and TRBJ2-1; D is unclear. The CDR3 here is CASSVRYNEQFF. For the CDR3, the DNA is TGTGCCAGTAGTGTACGTTACAATGAGCAGTTCTTC. Based on the CDR3 plus reference TRBV19 and TRBJ2-1, the full variable domain is DGGITQSPKYLFRKEGQNVTLSCEQNLNHDAMYWYRQDPGQGLRLIYYSQIVNDFQKGDIAEGYSVSREKKESFPLTVTSAQKNPTAFYLCASSVRYNEQFFGPGTRLTVL.